The clone carrying this T cell receptor beta chain has a handful of counts. What the recovered Cohort 3 donors had was two negative PCRs, clearance, or symptom resolution. Germline V gives CDR1 GTSNPN, CDR2 SVGIG (reference sequence). This CDR3 has 15 amino acids. V was clipped by 2 bases and J by 8 bases, with 16 bases between them. The sample comes from a study of blood T cell repertoires in COVID-19. In the study overall: T cells, B-cell-depleted T cells, or PBMCs provided the cDNA or gDNA that served as material.

As processed by the authors: Nucleated cell number was recorded as an estimate derived from reference gene primer amplification. Here immunoSEQ multiplex PCR was the method, and the copy in TCRdb shows in-frame clones only, minus some. That table furnishes V, J and clone size, whereas the DNA furnished D and trimming. The table records some 320,000 clones, under 95% of them present only once. The sequence derives from a man between 60 and 70 years old who had recovered from COVID-19. The sample consisted of PBMCs or T cells enriched from blood (not recorded which). This chain uses TRBV30 with TRBJ1-6, with D hard to call. The CDR3 DNA sequence: TGTGCCTGGAGTCTAAGGCAGGATGGGTATTCACCCCTCCACTTT. This sequence encodes CAWSLRQDGYSPLHF.